This T cell receptor beta chain stems from a study of blood T cell repertoires in COVID-19. Using immunoSEQ multiplex PCR, the repertoire was profiled, and TCRdb retains in-frame clones only, with some absent. The sample includes approximately 130,000 clones, about 76% of them seen just once. The CDR3 contains 14 residues. Per the germline V gene, CDR1 is SGHRS and CDR2 is YFSETQ. J lost 8 bases, V lost 3 bases, and 6 bases had no gene match. This sequence was found in an elderly man with acute or convalescent COVID-19. The sequenced sample was peripheral blood. The chain is built from TRBV5-1 and TRBJ1-4; TRBD1 aligns across 8 bases. The CDR3 loop is CASSSTGEGEKLFF. The CDR3 DNA sequence: TGCGCCAGCAGCTCGACAGGGGAGGGGGAAAAACTGTTTTTT.